This TCR beta chain was retrieved from a study of regulatory T cells in long-lasting Graves disease. Study information: Antithyroid drugs had been given to newly diagnosed Graves' patients for under 3 months.

Through Arm-PCR of CDR3 regions and iRepertoire HTBI primers, TCR beta libraries were built. TCRdb re-derived calls from the multiplex PCR reads in MiXCR, one entry per CDR3 protein. The sample records approximately 490,000 distinct CDR3 sequences, 16% being singletons. Time point in this sample: newly diagnosed GD, antithyroid drugs for less than 3 months. The authors made the TCR library using RNA they extracted from PBMCs. Findings and caveats of the study: Sampling was limited to peripheral blood rather than thyroid tissue.

The sample holds many counts of this clonotype. Its antigen is not identified. The CDR3 covers 12 residues. Trimming removed 3 bases from V and 10 bases from J, with 10 bases in between. Germline V gene data show CDR1 as SGHVS and CDR2 as FNYEAQ. These data were also reused for a study on T cells in Graves' hyperthyroidism and ophthalmopathy. As that report states: In the blood, most expanded thyroid clonotypes above 0.001 appeared as well. Ophthalmopathy was told apart from stable hyperthyroidism by a 13 V-J model.

The gene calls are TRBV7-6 and TRBJ2-1, with a tentative D call TRBD2 (5 bases). The material sequenced was peripheral blood mononuclear cells (PBMCs), taken at new diagnosis, from a patient treated with antithyroid drugs. This clonotype was sampled from a man in his forties or fifties with Graves disease. In DNA, the CDR3 is TGTGCCAGCAGCTTCGGCGGGTACGAGCAGTTCTTC. Protein product: CASSFGGYEQFF.